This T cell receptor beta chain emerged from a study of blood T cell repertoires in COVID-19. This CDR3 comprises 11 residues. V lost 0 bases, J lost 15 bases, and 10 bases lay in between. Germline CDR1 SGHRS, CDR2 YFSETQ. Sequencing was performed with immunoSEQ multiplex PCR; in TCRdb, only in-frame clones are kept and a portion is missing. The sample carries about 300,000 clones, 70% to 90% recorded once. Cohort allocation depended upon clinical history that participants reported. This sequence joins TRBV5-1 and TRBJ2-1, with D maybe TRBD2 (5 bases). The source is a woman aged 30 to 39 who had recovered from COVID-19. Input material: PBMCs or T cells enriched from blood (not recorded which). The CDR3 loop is CASSLGDYPFF. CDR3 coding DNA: TGCGCCAGCAGCTTGGGTGACTACCCGTTCTTC.